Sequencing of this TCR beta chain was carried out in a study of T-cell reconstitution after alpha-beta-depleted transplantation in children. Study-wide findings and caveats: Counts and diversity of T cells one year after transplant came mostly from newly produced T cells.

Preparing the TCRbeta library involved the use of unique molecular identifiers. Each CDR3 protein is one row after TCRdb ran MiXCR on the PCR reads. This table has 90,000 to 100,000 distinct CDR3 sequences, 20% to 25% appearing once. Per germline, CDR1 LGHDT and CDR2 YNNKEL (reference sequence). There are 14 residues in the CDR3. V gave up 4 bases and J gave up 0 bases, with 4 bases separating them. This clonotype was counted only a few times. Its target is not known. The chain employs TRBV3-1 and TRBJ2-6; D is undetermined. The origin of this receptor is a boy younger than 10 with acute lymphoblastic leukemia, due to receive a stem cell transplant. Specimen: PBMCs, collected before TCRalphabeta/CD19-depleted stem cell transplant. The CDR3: CASSRDSGANVLTF. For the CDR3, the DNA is TGTGCCAGCAGCCGGGACTCTGGGGCCAACGTCCTGACTTTC.